This T cell receptor beta chain was obtained from a study of T cell repertoires in cytomegalovirus infection (dated by TCRdb to the late 2010s). Describing the broader study: Recently identified HLA-C-restricted CMV epitopes, whose presentation resists viral immunomodulation, were targeted by peptide stimulations together with well-studied HLA-B-restricted epitopes. Donor HLA type was relevant to the analysis, because carriage of CMV infection together with the matching HLA type was indicated by public TCR beta signatures.

The instrument was an Illumina HiSeq 1500. TCRdb applied fastp at Q25 and MiXCR to the public reads, then kept only in-frame beta chains. Merged by CDR3 protein, the rows form single entries marked with the most common genes and DNA. The sample table contains approximately 910,000 distinct CDR3 sequences; only one count was recorded for 30% to 40% of them. The ten largest clones capture 11% to 15% of the sample. As encoded in the germline V gene, CDR1 is MNHNS while CDR2 is SASEGT. V is shortened by 3 bases, J by 1 base, and the region joining them spans 9 bases. The CDR3 has 14 amino acids, counting the end cysteine and phenylalanine. The sequence is cut down to CDR3 DNA, 42 bases in frame from base 1. The paper as a whole reports these results and caveats: The ex vivo response was dominated by HLA-C-restricted CMV-specific TCR beta clonotypes, which also provided the single most frequent clonotype in two of eight donors. In both this cohort and an independent roughly 350-donor cohort, the cumulative frequency of public TCR beta family members distinguished carriers of CMV infection plus the relevant HLA type.

The label giving this sample's treatment or condition can be read as: in vitro stimulation with specific CMV peptide epitopes to enrich CMV-specific T cells. On this clonotype: What antigen it recognizes has not been identified. Base qualities are not at hand, and no much larger clone is one base apart.

The source was cultured CD8+ T cells from PBMCs, collected from culture after CMV antigen stimulation. The chain joins TRBV6-1 to TRBJ1-2, with an unclear D gene assignment. The receptor was derived from a human donor in good health (CMV status not recorded). Some clones in this sample may be carry-over from other donors' samples. The CDR3 region: CASSDYDDNYGYTF. The bases are TGTGCCAGCAGTGACTACGATGATAACTATGGCTACACCTTC.